This TCR beta chain comes out of a study of cytomegalovirus exposure and HLA in healthy donors. Researchers ran the PCR with 60 Vbeta and 13 Jbeta primers. Generated by immunoSEQ multiplex PCR, the TCRdb table keeps only in-frame clones and is missing some. The sample has tens of thousands of clones; about three quarters are singletons. The CDR3 contains 15 residues. Germline CDR1 SNHLY, CDR2 FYNNEI. The V segment lost 5 bases and the J segment 2 bases; nucleotides outside the gene matches: 7. The rearrangement links TRBV2 to TRBJ2-3; 7 nucleotides line up with TRBD2. The source material was PBMCs. The TCR was taken from a man aged 55 to 70 in good health and CMV-seronegative. For the CDR3, the DNA is TGTGCCAGCAGTTTCATACTAGCGATCACAGATACGCAGTATTTT. Its translation: CASSFILAITDTQYF.